This T cell receptor (beta chain) stems from a study of cytomegalovirus exposure and HLA in healthy donors. The PCR ran on 60 Vbeta and 13 Jbeta primers. Measured with immunoSEQ multiplex PCR; TCRdb has only the in-frame clones, and not every one. This sample has about 90,000 clones, with around 68% found just once. This clone was counted a few times. Germline V gene lookup returns CDR1 MNHNS and CDR2 SASEGT. This CDR3 region has 14 residues. Trimming removed 8 bases from V and 2 bases from J, with 13 bases in between. Source material: PBMCs. This receptor was obtained from a man aged 30 to 39 in good health and CMV-seropositive. The J gene is TRBJ1-3, the V gene TRBV6-1; unclear D gene. CDR3 residues: CASSESGAGNTIYF. The CDR3 DNA sequence: TGTGCCAGCTCCGAAAGTGGAGCTGGAAACACCATATATTTT.